The rows below give T cell receptor beta chains drawn from one sample of a study of T-cell reconstitution after alpha-beta-depleted transplantation in children. TCRdb reanalysed the PCR reads using MiXCR and keeps one entry per CDR3 protein. The sample consists of some 150,000 distinct CDR3 sequences, 7.5% to 9% of them appearing once. Sequences were derived from PBMCs, mostly from graft donor cells, sampled 180 days after TCRalphabeta/CD19-depleted stem cell transplant. These TCRs come from a female patient aged 2-9 years who had a stem cell transplant for congenital amegakaryocytic thrombocytopenia, so the T cells may come from the graft donor. Each CDR3 is given with its conserved first and last residue. A D gene is named only where the DNA matches it firmly. Clone size, where shown, is once, few, many, or a class for clones that have expanded.

>TRBD2|many|TRBV28|TRBJ2-1
CASSSPSSGGTYNEQFF
TGTGCCAGCAGTTCACCTTCTAGCGGGGGTACCTACAATGAGCAGTTCTTC
>TRBD1|few|TRBV29-1|TRBJ1-2
CSVAGTVYGYTF
TGCAGCGTTGCGGGGACAGTCTATGGCTACACCTTC
>NA|few|TRBV20-1|TRBJ1-4
CSARAVNEKLFF
TGCAGTGCTAGAGCCGTTAATGAAAAACTGTTTTTT
>NA|many|TRBV4-3|TRBJ1-2
CASSQDPLSVVNYGYTF
TGCGCCAGCAGCCAAGATCCTTTGTCAGTGGTAAACTATGGCTACACCTTC
>NA|many|TRBV5-1|TRBJ1-4
CASSIGPLGDEKLFF
TGCGCCAGCAGCATCGGACCGCTCGGAGATGAAAAACTGTTTTTT
>NA|NA|TRBV15|TRBJ2-2
CATSTANTGELFF
TGTGCCACCAGCACCGCCAACACCGGGGAGCTGTTTTTT
>TRBD2|few|TRBV25-1|TRBJ2-7
CASMRAGAYEQYF
TGTGCCAGCATGAGGGCGGGAGCGTACGAGCAGTACTTC
>TRBD2|NA|TRBV7-2|TRBJ2-2
CASSLWLAGTGELFF
TGTGCCAGCAGCTTATGGCTAGCGGGCACCGGGGAGCTGTTTTTT
>NA|many|TRBV27|TRBJ2-3
CASSLFYGTDTQYF
TGTGCCAGCAGTTTATTTTATGGCACAGATACGCAGTATTTT
>NA|NA|TRBV28|TRBJ2-3
CASTSPAGPVNTDTQYF
TGTGCCAGCACCTCTCCCGCCGGGCCGGTTAACACAGATACGCAGTATTTT
>TRBD1|many|TRBV9|TRBJ2-3
CASSVGTGGAGDTQYF
TGTGCCAGCAGCGTAGGGACAGGGGGCGCGGGGGATACGCAGTATTTT
>NA|many|TRBV29-1|TRBJ1-2
CSVGSPDNYGYTF
TGCAGCGTCGGGTCTCCGGATAACTATGGCTACACCTTC
>NA|many|TRBV12-3/TRBV12-4|TRBJ1-1
CASSRTVNTEAFF
TGTGCCAGCAGTAGGACAGTGAACACTGAAGCTTTCTTT
>NA|many|TRBV7-2|TRBJ2-7
CASSPRRIYEQYF
TGTGCCAGCAGCCCCCGAAGAATCTACGAGCAGTACTTC
>NA|many|TRBV5-1|TRBJ2-5
CASSLVGSSGETQYF
TGCGCCAGCAGCTTGGTCGGGAGTTCGGGGGAGACCCAGTACTTC
>NA|NA|TRBV5-1|TRBJ2-3
CASSLESRRGTDTQYF
TGCGCCAGCAGCTTGGAATCTAGGAGGGGCACAGATACGCAGTATTTT
>TRBD1|NA|TRBV30|TRBJ1-6
CAWSGDSATSPLHF
TGTGCCTGGAGTGGGGACAGTGCTACTTCACCCCTCCACTTT
>TRBD2|few|TRBV6-1|TRBJ2-1
CASSPLAGGHNEQFF
TGTGCCAGCAGCCCGCTAGCGGGGGGGCATAATGAGCAGTTCTTC
>NA|many|TRBV20-1|TRBJ2-5
CSARQFWAGETQYF
TGCAGTGCTAGACAGTTCTGGGCGGGAGAGACCCAGTACTTC
>NA|few|TRBV28|TRBJ2-4
CASSFWGGEPKNIQYF
TGTGCCAGCAGTTTTTGGGGGGGCGAGCCCAAAAACATTCAGTACTTC
>TRBD1|many|TRBV6-2/TRBV6-3|TRBJ2-7
CASSYGTGDYSYEQYF
TGTGCCAGCAGTTACGGTACAGGGGATTACTCCTACGAGCAGTACTTC
>NA|NA|TRBV12-3/TRBV12-4|TRBJ2-7
CASSFHPDSSYEQYF
TGTGCCAGCAGTTTCCACCCGGACAGCTCCTACGAGCAGTACTTC
>NA|NA|TRBV6-5|TRBJ1-2
CASSYSPSPYGYTF
TGTGCCAGCAGTTACTCCCCCTCCCCCTATGGCTACACCTTC
>NA|many|TRBV4-1|TRBJ2-5
CASSQTGHQETQYF
TGCGCCAGCAGCCAAACGGGACACCAAGAGACCCAGTACTTC
>NA|few|TRBV7-2|TRBJ2-1
CASTDPGGEQFF
TGTGCCAGCACCGACCCCGGGGGTGAGCAGTTCTTC
>NA|few|TRBV18|TRBJ2-6
CASSPSSPGANVLTF
TGTGCCAGCTCACCAAGCAGCCCCGGGGCCAACGTCCTGACTTTC
>NA|few|TRBV2|TRBJ2-7
CASKQGGWYEQYF
TGTGCCAGCAAACAGGGTGGGTGGTACGAGCAGTACTTC
>NA|few|TRBV4-1|TRBJ1-1
CASSQVVRTVNTEAFF
TGCGCCAGCAGCCAAGTGGTGAGGACGGTGAACACTGAAGCTTTCTTT